This TCR beta chain was profiled in a study of cytomegalovirus exposure and HLA in healthy donors. The assay was immunoSEQ multiplex PCR, and TCRdb's table has in-frame clones only and misses some. Of under 75,000 clones in the sample, around four fifths were seen once. Germline V lookup: CDR1 SGHNT, CDR2 YENEEA. The CDR3 runs to 12 residues. Trimming pared 6 bases from V and 1 base from J, leaving 5 bases between. The origin of this receptor is a man aged 25-40 years in good health and CMV-seronegative. The V call is TRBV11-3, the J call TRBJ2-3; D gene uncertain. The sample taken for sequencing was PBMCs. The CDR3 nucleotides are TGTGCCAGCAGGTCAGGCACAGATACGCAGTATTTT. Residues: CASRSGTDTQYF.